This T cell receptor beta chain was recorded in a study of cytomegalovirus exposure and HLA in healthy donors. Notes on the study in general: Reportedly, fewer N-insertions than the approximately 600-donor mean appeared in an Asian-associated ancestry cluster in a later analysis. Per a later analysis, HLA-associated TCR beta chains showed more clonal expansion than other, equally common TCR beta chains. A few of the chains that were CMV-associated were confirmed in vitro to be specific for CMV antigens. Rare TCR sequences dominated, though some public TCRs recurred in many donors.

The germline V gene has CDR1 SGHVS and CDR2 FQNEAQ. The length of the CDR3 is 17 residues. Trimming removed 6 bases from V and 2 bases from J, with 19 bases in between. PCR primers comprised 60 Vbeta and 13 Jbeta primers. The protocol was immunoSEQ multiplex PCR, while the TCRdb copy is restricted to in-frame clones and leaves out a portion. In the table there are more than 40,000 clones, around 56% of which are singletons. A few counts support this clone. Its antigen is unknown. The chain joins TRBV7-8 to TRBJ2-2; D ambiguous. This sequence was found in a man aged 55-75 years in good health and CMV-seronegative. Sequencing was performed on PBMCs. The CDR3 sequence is CASRFRVPSLNTGELFF. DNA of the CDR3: TGTGCCAGCAGATTCCGCGTGCCTTCTCTAAACACCGGGGAGCTGTTTTTT.